A selection of T cell receptor beta chains follows, all from one sample in a study of blood T cells in healthy people across ages. MiXCR was run by TCRdb on the 5' RACE reads, yielding one entry per CDR3 protein. The table has around 1,900,000 distinct CDR3 sequences, around 40% seen once. The specimen sequenced was blood. Every receptor here comes from a human donor in good health. Each CDR3 is given with its conserved first and last residue. The D gene is left open where the match is weak. Clone size appears in some rows only: once, few, many, or a class for an expanded clone.

V gene	J gene	D gene	clone size	CDR3 protein	CDR3 DNA
TRBV6-2/TRBV6-3	TRBJ2-7	NA	NA	CASSYSPRYEQYF	TGTGCCAGCAGTTACTCTCCTCGATACGAGCAGTACTTC
TRBV28	TRBJ2-1	NA	NA	CAGSLLREEGNEQFF	TGTGCCGGCAGTTTATTGAGGGAGGAGGGCAATGAGCAGTTCTTC
TRBV5-1	TRBJ2-3	TRBD2	NA	CASSPGLAGADAQYF	TGCGCCAGCAGCCCGGGACTAGCGGGGGCAGATGCGCAGTATTTT
TRBV30	TRBJ2-7	NA	NA	CAWSPSGPRYEQYF	TGTGCCTGGAGTCCCTCGGGACCTCGCTACGAGCAGTACTTC
TRBV20-1	TRBJ2-4	NA	few	CSTSSIAGSDIQYF	TGCAGTACTAGTAGTATCGCGGGGAGTGACATTCAGTACTTC
TRBV20-1	TRBJ2-7	NA	NA	CSAGSGAYEQYF	TGCAGTGCAGGTTCGGGGGCCTACGAGCAGTACTTC
TRBV20-1	TRBJ2-7	NA	few	CSARDLHEQYF	TGCAGTGCTAGGGACTTGCACGAGCAGTACTTC
TRBV6-5	TRBJ2-1	NA	NA	CASSRIVRGWGNEQFF	TGTGCCAGCAGCCGAATTGTCAGGGGTTGGGGGAATGAGCAGTTCTTC
TRBV21-1	TRBJ2-7	NA	NA	CASSKSPGDGQISYEQYF	TGTGCCAGCAGCAAAAGCCCGGGGGACGGCCAAATATCCTACGAGCAGTACTTC
TRBV4-2	TRBJ2-7	TRBD2	NA	CASSQDRTSGPYEQYF	TGTGCCAGCAGCCAAGATAGGACTAGCGGACCCTACGAGCAGTACTTC
TRBV5-1	TRBJ2-7	NA	NA	CASSLEGGTEQYF	TGCGCCAGCAGCTTGGAAGGTGGGACCGAGCAGTACTTC
TRBV3-1	TRBJ2-3	NA	NA	CASSHRPQGDTQYF	TGTGCCAGCAGCCACCGCCCCCAAGGCGATACGCAGTATTTT
TRBV29-1	TRBJ2-5	NA	NA	CSVGTASKETQYF	TGCAGCGTTGGGACAGCGTCCAAAGAGACCCAGTACTTC
TRBV5-5	TRBJ2-1	NA	once	CASSLGLNNEKIF	TGTGCCAGCAGCCTGGGACTGAACAATGAGAAGATCTTC
TRBV5-1	TRBJ1-1	TRBD1	NA	CASSLGRQGAMNTEAFF	TGCGCCAGCAGCTTGGGGAGACAGGGGGCCATGAACACTGAAGCTTTCTTT
TRBV19	TRBJ2-7	TRBD2	NA	CASSMRGAGYEQYF	TGTGCCAGTAGTATGAGGGGAGCGGGATACGAGCAGTACTTC
TRBV4-3	TRBJ2-7	NA	few	CASSQDRASDYEQYF	TGCGCCAGCAGCCAAGATCGGGCTAGTGACTACGAGCAGTACTTC
TRBV12-3/TRBV12-4	TRBJ2-5	TRBD1	NA	CASSFLRTGKGETQYF	TGTGCCAGCAGTTTTTTGAGGACAGGGAAGGGAGAGACCCAGTACTTC
TRBV20-1	TRBJ2-1	NA	few	CSAGSRGYNEQFF	TGCAGTGCTGGGTCTAGGGGGTACAATGAGCAGTTCTTC
TRBV2	TRBJ1-5	NA	NA	CASSETSINQPQHF	TGTGCCAGCAGTGAAACTAGTATAAATCAGCCCCAGCATTTT
TRBV2	TRBJ1-5	TRBD1	few	CASKGQGDQPQHF	TGTGCCAGCAAGGGGCAGGGGGATCAGCCCCAGCATTTT
TRBV29-1	TRBJ2-3	NA	many	CSASGRPSTDTQYF	TGCAGCGCCTCGGGACGGCCTAGCACAGATACGCAGTATTTT
TRBV12-3/TRBV12-4	TRBJ1-1	NA	once	CASKPGPTEAFF	TGTGCCAGCAAACCAGGACCTACTGAAGCTTTCTTT
TRBV7-2	TRBJ2-7	NA	few	CASSPEGGPLEQYF	TGTGCCAGCAGCCCGGAGGGGGGGCCACTCGAGCAGTACTTC
TRBV5-6	TRBJ1-2	TRBD1	NA	CASSFLDRAGRNGYTF	TGTGCCAGCAGCTTCCTAGACAGGGCTGGGAGGAATGGCTACACCTTC
TRBV5-1	TRBJ2-6	NA	few	CASSKDQTGANVLTF	TGCGCCAGCAGCAAAGACCAGACTGGGGCCAACGTCCTGACTTTC
TRBV20-1	TRBJ2-5	NA	few	CSARTYFSEETQYF	TGCAGTGCTAGGACTTATTTTTCCGAAGAGACCCAGTACTTC
TRBV20-1	TRBJ2-1	TRBD2	NA	CSARTSGGDYNEQFF	TGCAGTGCTAGGACTAGCGGGGGCGATTACAATGAGCAGTTCTTC
TRBV12-3/TRBV12-4	TRBJ2-7	TRBD2	NA	CASSRLAGVDLDNEQYF	TGTGCCAGCAGTAGACTAGCGGGGGTTGATCTAGACAATGAGCAGTACTTC
TRBV6-2/TRBV6-3	TRBJ2-5	NA	few	CASSRRGSDDEQYF	TGTGCCAGCAGCCGACGAGGATCTGACGATGAGCAGTACTTC
TRBV6-2/TRBV6-3	TRBJ2-5	NA	NA	CASSLLAPGRQETQYF	TGTGCCAGCAGCTTACTAGCTCCCGGACGGCAAGAGACCCAGTACTTC
TRBV7-8	TRBJ1-2	NA	NA	CASSFDPGHGYTF	TGTGCCAGCAGCTTCGACCCGGGACATGGCTACACCTTC
TRBV12-3/TRBV12-4	TRBJ2-5	TRBD2	NA	CASRPRTSGEQETQYF	TGTGCCAGCAGACCTAGGACTAGCGGGGAGCAAGAGACCCAGTACTTC
TRBV6-2/TRBV6-3	TRBJ2-3	TRBD2	few	CASSLAGTLDTQYF	TGTGCCAGCAGTCTAGCGGGAACCTTAGATACGCAGTATTTT
TRBV12-3/TRBV12-4	TRBJ1-5	NA	NA	CASSLSFGGQVDQPQHF	TGTGCCAGCAGTTTATCGTTCGGGGGGCAGGTGGATCAGCCCCAGCATTTT
TRBV12-3/TRBV12-4	TRBJ1-1	NA	NA	CASNDLGRDTEAFF	TGTGCCAGCAATGATCTAGGTAGGGACACTGAAGCTTTCTTT
TRBV6-5	TRBJ1-1	NA	NA	CASSYGELGTAFF	TGTGCCAGCAGTTACGGTGAATTAGGTACAGCTTTCTTT
TRBV9	TRBJ2-1	NA	NA	CASSVREGLSQTAYNEQFF	TGTGCCAGCAGCGTACGAGAGGGTTTGTCCCAGACGGCCTACAATGAGCAGTTCTTC
TRBV12-3/TRBV12-4	TRBJ2-7	NA	few	CACSLPGGYEQYF	TGTGCCTGCAGTTTACCCGGGGGCTACGAGCAGTACTTC
TRBV20-1	TRBJ2-2	TRBD2	NA	CSATRRSGGKPGELFF	TGCAGTGCTACTCGGAGGAGCGGGGGAAAGCCCGGGGAGCTGTTTTTT
TRBV25-1	TRBJ1-2	NA	NA	CASSDSISGYTF	TGTGCCAGCAGTGACTCCATATCTGGCTACACCTTC
TRBV6-5	TRBJ2-1	NA	NA	CASSRWGIGEQFF	TGTGCCAGCAGTCGGTGGGGGATCGGTGAGCAGTTCTTC
TRBV7-2	TRBJ2-5	NA	NA	CASSSNGGETQYF	TGTGCCAGCAGCTCTAACGGGGGAGAGACCCAGTACTTC
TRBV10-3	TRBJ2-3	NA	many	CAINSDSVTDTQYF	TGTGCCATCAATTCGGACAGCGTCACAGATACGCAGTATTTT
TRBV6-2/TRBV6-3	TRBJ2-2	NA	few	CASSHDWDGELFF	TGTGCCAGCAGCCATGACTGGGACGGGGAGCTGTTTTTT
TRBV28	TRBJ1-2	NA	few	CASTKGRFGYTF	TGTGCCAGCACCAAAGGGAGGTTCGGCTACACCTTC
TRBV11-3	TRBJ2-2	NA	NA	CASSSMLNTGELFF	TGTGCCAGCAGCTCTATGTTGAACACCGGGGAGCTGTTTTTT
TRBV29-1	TRBJ2-7	NA	many	CSVGGNYEQYF	TGCAGCGTTGGCGGCAACTACGAGCAGTACTTC